One and the same sample provided the 24 T cell receptor beta chains below, sequenced in a study of blood T cell repertoires in COVID-19. Using immunoSEQ multiplex PCR, the repertoire was profiled, and TCRdb retains in-frame clones only, with some absent. The sample has 150,000 to 200,000 clones; roughly 83% are singletons. The sequenced sample was PBMCs or T cells enriched from blood (not recorded which). These receptors all come from a woman between 45 and 60 years old who had recovered from COVID-19.

This clone has just a few counts. Other DNA sequences from this sample encode an identical CDR3 as well. V and J are TRBV19 and TRBJ1-5; TRBD1 aligns across 9 bases. V dropped 4 bases and J dropped 4; count of bases not matched to a gene: 5. CDR1 and CDR2 (germline): LNHDA, SQIVND (reference sequence). The CDR3 runs to 15 residues. The CDR3 DNA is TGTGCCAGTAGTAGGTGGGGACAGGGAAATCAGCCCCAGCATTTT. This gives the protein CASSRWGQGNQPQHF.

The chain links TRBV6-5 to TRBJ1-4; the D is unclear. Germline CDR1 and CDR2: MNHEY and SVGAGI. The CDR3 is made up of 15 amino acids. V dropped 5 bases and J dropped 5 bases, with 15 bases sitting between them. The CDR3 loop is CASSQTQAGNEKLFF. DNA of the CDR3: TGTGCCAGCAGTCAAACCCAGGCGGGGAATGAAAAACTGTTTTTT.

For the CDR3, the DNA is TGTGCCAGTAGAGTATGGAACACTGAAGCTTTCTTT. Translated, it gives CASRVWNTEAFF. The chain links TRBV25-1 to TRBJ1-1; D is unresolved. V was trimmed by 9 bases and J by 1 base, leaving 9 bases between them. This CDR3 region has 12 residues. Per the germline V gene, CDR1 is MGHDK and CDR2 is SYGVNS.

The chain combines TRBV9 with TRBJ1-2; D is perhaps TRBD1 (5 bases). CDR1 and CDR2 from the germline V gene are SGDLS and YYNGEE. This CDR3 comprises 16 residues. The V end was cut by 3 bases, the J end by 1 base, with 16 bases between. CDR3 residues: CASSARGDGVNYGYTF. CDR3 DNA sequence: TGTGCCAGCAGCGCACGGGGGGACGGAGTTAACTATGGCTACACCTTC. Combining the CDR3 with reference TRBV9 and TRBJ1-2 gives the whole variable domain DSGVTQTPKHLITATGQRVTLRCSPRSGDLSVYWYQQSLDQGLQFLIQYYNGEERAKGNILERFSAQQFPDLHSELNLSSLELGDSALYFCASSARGDGVNYGYTFGSGTRLTVV.

This chain connects TRBV19 to TRBJ1-2; D might be TRBD1 (5 bases). CDR1 is LNHDA, CDR2 SQIVND, per germline (reference sequence). The CDR3 consists of 15 residues. The V end was cut by 5 bases, the J end by 1 base, with 14 bases between. This chain's CDR3 is CASSLNRLFNYGYTF. CDR3 nucleotides: TGTGCCAGTAGTCTAAACAGGCTCTTTAACTATGGCTACACCTTC.

The CDR3 sequence is CASSFRGGVGTEAFF. The CDR3 bases are TGTGCCAGCAGCTTTAGGGGAGGGGTCGGGACTGAAGCTTTCTTT. V and J are TRBV7-2 and TRBJ1-1; D may be TRBD1 (5 bases). The CDR3 covers 15 residues. V lost 3 bases and J lost 5, with 16 bases in between. Germline loops: CDR1 SGHTA, CDR2 FQGNSA.

The chain employs TRBV7-8 and TRBJ2-3, with 8 bases identical to TRBD2. Per germline, CDR1 SGHVS and CDR2 FQNEAQ. The ends lost 8 bases at V and 5 bases at J; junction bases unmatched: 6. The CDR3 consists of 13 residues. The CDR3 spells CASGGTRVDTQYF. For the CDR3, the DNA is TGTGCCAGCGGGGGGACTAGGGTAGATACGCAGTATTTT.

The chain recombines TRBV2 with TRBJ1-5; 9 nucleotides match TRBD1. Germline loops: CDR1 SNHLY, CDR2 FYNNEI. Losses at the gene ends were 5 bases for V and 7 bases for J; bases not matched to a gene: 6. The CDR3 sequence is 14 residues long. The CDR3 coding sequence is TGTGCCAGCAGTACAGGGGGCGGAGGGCAGCCCCAGCATTTT. It is translated as CASSTGGGGQPQHF.

This clone has more than one count but fewer than ten. The chain carries TRBV6-5 and TRBJ1-3; 7 bases line up with TRBD1. Germline loops: CDR1 MNHEY, CDR2 SVGAGI. The CDR3 totals 15 residues. V lost 1 base and J lost 8; bases outside the gene matches: 8. Here the CDR3 reads CASSYFGTAGDTIYF. Here the CDR3 DNA reads TGTGCCAGCAGTTACTTCGGGACAGCCGGGGACACCATATATTTT.

The chain has TRBV29-1 and TRBJ1-5; D is perhaps TRBD1 (5 bases). The CDR3 extends over 12 amino acids. Trimming cost V 7 bases and J 4 bases, with 11 bases left between them. Germline V gene lookup returns CDR1 SQVTM and CDR2 ANQGSEA. CDR3 sequence reads: CSGGDFNQPQHF. Written as DNA, the CDR3 is TGCAGCGGAGGGGACTTTAATCAGCCCCAGCATTTT.

This chain uses TRBV3-1 (or the pseudogene TRBV3-2) with TRBJ1-2, with D possibly being TRBD1 (6 bases). Germline V gene data show CDR1 as LGHDT and CDR2 as YNNKEL (reference sequence). The length of the CDR3 is 13 residues. Trimming pared 1 base from V and 10 bases from J, leaving 13 bases between. This chain's CDR3 is CASSQGERGPYTF. CDR3 in DNA: TGTGCCAGCAGCCAAGGGGAGCGGGGGCCCTACACCTTC.

The V call is TRBV14, the J call TRBJ2-3; D not certain. Trimming took 5 bases from V and 2 from J, leaving 2 bases between them. The germline gives CDR1 SGHDN, CDR2 FVKESK. The CDR3 covers 11 residues. The CDR3 coding sequence is TGTGCCAGCAGCTACACAGATACGCAGTATTTT. Translated, it gives CASSYTDTQYF.

This clone has just a few counts. The V and J genes are TRBV5-1 and TRBJ2-2; TRBD1 matches 9 bases. This CDR3 has 15 residues. CDR1 SGHRS and CDR2 YFSETQ come from the germline V gene. Trimming took 3 bases from V and 7 from J; bases not matched to a gene: 7. The CDR3 bases are TGCGCCAGCAGCTGGACAGGGGCGCCCGTCGGGGAGCTGTTTTTT. Its translation is CASSWTGAPVGELFF.

This clone has only a few counts. The chain employs TRBV9 and TRBJ1-2, with a weak D call TRBD1 (6 bases). V lost 0 bases to trimming and J lost 6 bases, with 18 bases between them. The CDR3 length is 16 residues. The germline gives CDR1 SGDLS, CDR2 YYNGEE. CDR3 DNA: TGTGCCAGCAGCGTAGTTTCGATGGGGGCACAGAATGGCTACACCTTC. This encodes CASSVVSMGAQNGYTF.

The chain employs TRBV9 and TRBJ1-6, with D unresolved. This CDR3 contains 13 residues. Trimming took off 5 bases at V and 5 bases at J, with 8 bases between the two ends. Germline CDR1 SGDLS, CDR2 YYNGEE. DNA of the CDR3: TGTGCCAGCAGTCCACGGGATAATTCACCCCTCCACTTT. It codes for CASSPRDNSPLHF.

The chain joins TRBV5-1 to TRBJ1-4, with D possibly being TRBD1 (5 bases). The V gene lost 4 bases and the J gene lost 0 bases, with 16 bases spanning the gap. CDR1 and CDR2 from the germline V gene are SGHRS and YFSETQ. This CDR3 region has 17 residues. DNA for the CDR3: TGCGCCAGCAGCGTTTCCCCTTCGGGGGCAACTAATGAAAAACTGTTTTTT. The encoded protein is CASSVSPSGATNEKLFF. The variable domain in full, completed from reference TRBV5-1 and TRBJ1-4, reads KAGVTQTPRYLIKTRGQQVTLSCSPISGHRSVSWYQQTPGQGLQFLFEYFSETQRNKGNFPGRFSGRQFSNSRSEMNVSTLELGDSALYLCASSVSPSGATNEKLFFGSGTQLSVL.

The chain joins TRBV5-6 to TRBJ1-1; D call uncertain. The V end lost 6 bases, the J end lost 3 bases, and 15 bases lay between the germline ends. The CDR3 loop spans 14 amino acids. Germline CDR1 reads SGHDT; CDR2 reads YYEEEE. The CDR3 DNA follows: TGTGCCAGCACCCGCCCGGGTTGGGACACTGAAGCTTTCTTT. Protein sequence: CASTRPGWDTEAFF.

The rearrangement joins TRBV28 to TRBJ2-1; 7 bases match TRBD1. CDR3 length: 13 amino acids. V lost 6 bases, J lost 6 bases, and 5 bases stayed unmatched. Germline V gives CDR1 MDHEN, CDR2 SYDVKM. The CDR3, as DNA: TGTGCCAGCAGACTGACAGGGCTCAATGAGCAGTTCTTC. It specifies CASRLTGLNEQFF.

This clone was picked up one time. The rearrangement uses TRBV18 and TRBJ1-1; a possible D gene is TRBD1 (5 bases). V was clipped by 2 bases and J by 0 bases, with 10 bases between them. CDR1 and CDR2 from the germline V gene are KGHSH and LQKENI. The CDR3 runs to 15 residues. The CDR3 region has the DNA TGTGCCAGCTCACCAATCGACAGACTGAACACTGAAGCTTTCTTT. This encodes CASSPIDRLNTEAFF.

The J gene is TRBJ1-4, the V gene TRBV28, with a weak D call TRBD1 (6 bases). CDR1 MDHEN and CDR2 SYDVKM come from the germline V gene. Trimming left V 4 bases short and J 7 bases short, with 13 bases between. There are 14 residues in the CDR3. The CDR3 is CASSSPTGFEKLFF. In DNA form, the CDR3 reads TGTGCCAGCAGTTCACCAACAGGGTTTGAAAAACTGTTTTTT.

The V gene is TRBV6-5, the J gene TRBJ1-2; D is perhaps TRBD1 (5 bases). The V and J ends lost 0 bases and 4 bases respectively, with 6 bases between them. This CDR3 contains 13 residues. Germline V gives CDR1 MNHEY, CDR2 SVGAGI. In DNA, the CDR3 is TGTGCCAGCAGTTACTCCACAGGCTATGGCTACACCTTC. As protein: CASSYSTGYGYTF.

This clone was seen more than once but under ten times. The V call is TRBV28, the J call TRBJ1-1, with D possibly matching TRBD1 (6 bases). The V end lost 2 bases, the J end lost 8 bases, and 9 bases lay between the germline ends. The germline V gene has CDR1 MDHEN and CDR2 SYDVKM. CDR3 length: 12 amino acids. The CDR3 region is CASSLTQGEAFF. Written as DNA, the CDR3 is TGTGCCAGCAGTTTAACACAGGGCGAAGCTTTCTTT.

The gene calls are TRBV14 and TRBJ1-2; 10 bases map to TRBD1. This CDR3 is built from 15 residues. The V and J ends lost 0 bases and 8 bases, in that order; junction bases with no gene match: 6. Germline values: CDR1 SGHDN, CDR2 FVKESK. The CDR3 coding sequence is TGTGCCAGCAGCCAAGATTACGGGACAGGGGTGGGCTACACCTTC. This sequence encodes CASSQDYGTGVGYTF.

The rearrangement links TRBV19 to TRBJ1-2; D unclear. CDR1 and CDR2 from the germline V gene are LNHDA and SQIVND (reference sequence). The CDR3 is 16 residues long. The V end was cut by 8 bases, the J end by 8 bases, with 27 bases between. The CDR3 protein is CASGTGIPMPRVGYTF. CDR3 DNA: TGTGCCAGTGGTACCGGGATACCGATGCCTCGTGTAGGCTACACCTTC.